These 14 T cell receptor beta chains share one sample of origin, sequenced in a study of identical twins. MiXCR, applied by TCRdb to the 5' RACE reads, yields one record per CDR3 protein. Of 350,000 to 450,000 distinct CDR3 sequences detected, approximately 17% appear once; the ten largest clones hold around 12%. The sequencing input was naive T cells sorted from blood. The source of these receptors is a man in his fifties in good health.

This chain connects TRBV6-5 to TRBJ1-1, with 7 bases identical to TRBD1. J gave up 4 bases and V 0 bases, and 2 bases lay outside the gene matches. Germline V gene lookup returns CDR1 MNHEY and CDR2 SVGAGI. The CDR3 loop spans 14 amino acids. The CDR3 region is CASSYSTGPTEAFF. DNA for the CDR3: TGTGCCAGCAGTTACTCGACAGGGCCCACTGAAGCTTTCTTT.

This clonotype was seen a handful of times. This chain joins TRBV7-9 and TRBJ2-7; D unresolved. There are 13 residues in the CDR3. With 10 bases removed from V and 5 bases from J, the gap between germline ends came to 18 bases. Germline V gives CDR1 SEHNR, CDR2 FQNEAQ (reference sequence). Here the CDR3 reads CAIVPSDRDEQYF. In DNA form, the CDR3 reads TGTGCCATCGTTCCCTCCGATAGGGACGAGCAGTACTTC.

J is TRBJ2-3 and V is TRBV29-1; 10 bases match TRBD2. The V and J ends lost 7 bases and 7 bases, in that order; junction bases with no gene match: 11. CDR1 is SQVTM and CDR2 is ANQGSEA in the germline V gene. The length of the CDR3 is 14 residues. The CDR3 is CSGSLSGGANTQYF. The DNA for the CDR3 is TGCAGCGGCTCTTTGAGCGGGGGGGCGAATACGCAGTATTTT.

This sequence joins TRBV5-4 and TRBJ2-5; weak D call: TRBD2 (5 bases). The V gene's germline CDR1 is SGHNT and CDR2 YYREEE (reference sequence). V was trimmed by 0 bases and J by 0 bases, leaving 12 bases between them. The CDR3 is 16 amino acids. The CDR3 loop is CASSLDYLDYQETQYF. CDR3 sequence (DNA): TGTGCCAGCAGCTTGGATTATTTGGACTACCAAGAGACCCAGTACTTC.

The CDR3, as DNA: TGCAGTGCTAGAGTCGGGGGGTCCCTTAGCAATCAGCCCCAGCATTTT. Residues: CSARVGGSLSNQPQHF. The chain is built from TRBV20-1 and TRBJ1-5; D may be TRBD1 (5 bases). V shed 1 base and J shed 0 bases, with 13 bases lying between them. CDR1 and CDR2 (germline): DFQATT, SNEGSKA (reference sequence). The CDR3 runs to 16 residues.

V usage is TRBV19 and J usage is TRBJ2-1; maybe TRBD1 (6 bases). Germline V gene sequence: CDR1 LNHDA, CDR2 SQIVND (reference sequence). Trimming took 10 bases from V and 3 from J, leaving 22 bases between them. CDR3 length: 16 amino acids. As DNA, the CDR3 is TGTGCCACCGCGCCCAGGGGACGAACGCTCTACAATGAGCAGTTCTTC. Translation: CATAPRGRTLYNEQFF.

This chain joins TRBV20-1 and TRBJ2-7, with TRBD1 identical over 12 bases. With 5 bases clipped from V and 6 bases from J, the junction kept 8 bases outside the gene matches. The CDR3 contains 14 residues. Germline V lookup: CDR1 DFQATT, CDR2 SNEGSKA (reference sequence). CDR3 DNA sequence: TGCAGTGCTCGCCGGGACAGGGGGCCAGGCGAGCAGTACTTC. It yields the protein CSARRDRGPGEQYF.

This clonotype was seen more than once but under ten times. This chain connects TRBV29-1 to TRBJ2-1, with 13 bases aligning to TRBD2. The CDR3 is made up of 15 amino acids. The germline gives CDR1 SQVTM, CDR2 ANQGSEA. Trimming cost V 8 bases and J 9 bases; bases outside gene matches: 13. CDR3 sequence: CSTPWTSGSSGEQFF. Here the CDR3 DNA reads TGCAGCACTCCCTGGACTAGCGGGAGCTCGGGTGAGCAGTTCTTC.

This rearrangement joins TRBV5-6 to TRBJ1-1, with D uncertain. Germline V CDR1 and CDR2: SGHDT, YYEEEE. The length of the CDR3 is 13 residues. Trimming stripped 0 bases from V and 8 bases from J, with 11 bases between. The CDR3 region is CASSLGAALEAFF. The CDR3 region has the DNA TGTGCCAGCAGCTTGGGCGCCGCCTTAGAAGCTTTCTTT.

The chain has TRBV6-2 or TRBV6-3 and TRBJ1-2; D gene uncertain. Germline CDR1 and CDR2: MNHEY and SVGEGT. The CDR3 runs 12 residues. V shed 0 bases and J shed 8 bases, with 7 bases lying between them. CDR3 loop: CASSYSSFGYTF. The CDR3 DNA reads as TGTGCCAGCAGTTACTCGAGTTTCGGCTACACCTTC.

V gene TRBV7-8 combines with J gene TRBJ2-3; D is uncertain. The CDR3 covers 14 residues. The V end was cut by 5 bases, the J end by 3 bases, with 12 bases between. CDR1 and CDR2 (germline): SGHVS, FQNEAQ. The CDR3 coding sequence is TGTGCCAGCAGCCCCCTTTCGGTGACAGATACGCAGTATTTT. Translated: CASSPLSVTDTQYF. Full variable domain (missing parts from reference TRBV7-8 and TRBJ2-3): GAGVSQSPRYKVAKRGQDVALRCDPISGHVSLFWYQQALGQGPEFLTYFQNEAQLDKSGLPSDRFFAERPEGSVSTLKIQRTQQEDSAVYLCASSPLSVTDTQYFGPGTRLTVL.

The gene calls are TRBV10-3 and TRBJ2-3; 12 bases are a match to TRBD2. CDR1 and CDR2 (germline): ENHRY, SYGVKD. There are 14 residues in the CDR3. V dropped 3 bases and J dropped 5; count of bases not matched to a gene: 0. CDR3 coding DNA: TGTGCCATCAGTGAACTAGCGGGGGGAGATACGCAGTATTTT. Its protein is CAISELAGGDTQYF.

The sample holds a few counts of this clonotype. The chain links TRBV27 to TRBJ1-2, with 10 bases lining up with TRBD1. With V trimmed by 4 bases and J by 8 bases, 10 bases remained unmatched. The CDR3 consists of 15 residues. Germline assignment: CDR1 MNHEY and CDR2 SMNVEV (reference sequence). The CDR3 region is CASSSPGQGIWGYTF. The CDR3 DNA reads TGTGCCAGCAGTTCGCCGGGACAGGGGATATGGGGCTACACCTTC.

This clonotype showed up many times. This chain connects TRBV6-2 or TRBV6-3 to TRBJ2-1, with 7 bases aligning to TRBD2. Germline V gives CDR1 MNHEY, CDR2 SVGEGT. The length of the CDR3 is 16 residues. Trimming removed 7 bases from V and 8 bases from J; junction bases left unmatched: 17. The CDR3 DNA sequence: TGTGCCAGCAACCAGCCCCAATGGGAGGGCAACTATGAGCAGTTCTTC. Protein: CASNQPQWEGNYEQFF.